This section outlines one TCR beta chain sequence together with its context. The antigen remains undetermined. Genomic DNA belonging to each subset was distributed in equal measure over several immunoSEQ plates. Sequenced by immunoSEQ multiplex PCR; TCRdb stores in-frame clones only, minus some. The sample lists 450,000 to 650,000 clones, roughly four fifths occurring once. The sample belongs to a study of shared clonotypes between healthy human individuals. Germline CDR1 reads SNHLY; CDR2 reads FYNNEI. The CDR3 extends over 13 amino acids. V was pared by 4 bases and J by 8 bases, with 12 bases between. All donors were Caucasian adults living in Nashville, Tennessee. Study-wide results and caveats: Among donors, sharing of clonotypes was expected to be affected by sequencing depth.

V is TRBV2 and J is TRBJ2-1, with D uncertain. The sample consisted of PBMCs. The sequence derives from a woman aged 40 to 55 in good health. Some clones in this sample may be carry-over from other donors' samples. The DNA of the CDR3 is TGTGCCAGCAGTGGCTACAGATACGATGAGCAGTTCTTC. Encoded protein: CASSGYRYDEQFF.